This is a list of T cell receptor beta chains from one sample in a study of T cells in Graves' hyperthyroidism and ophthalmopathy. TCRdb reanalysed the multiplex PCR reads using MiXCR and keeps one entry per CDR3 protein. The repertoire holds about 500,000 distinct CDR3 sequences, with 17% as singletons. The sequenced sample was blood. Receptors originate from a woman between 18 and 29 years old with Graves' ophthalmopathy. Each CDR3 is given with its conserved first and last residue. Each record gives: clone size, V gene, J gene, D gene, CDR3 DNA, CDR3 protein. A D gene is named only where the DNA matches it firmly. The listing skips clone size in some rows; elsewhere it reads once, few, many or a size class.

many	TRBV28	TRBJ2-7	-	TGTGCCAGCAGGGTGGGGCAGGGTATGAACGAGCAGTACTTC	CASRVGQGMNEQYF
many	TRBV30	TRBJ1-5	-	TGTGCCTGGAGTGTAAAGTTGCCTAATCAGCCCCAGCATTTT	CAWSVKLPNQPQHF
many	TRBV19	TRBJ2-1	TRBD2	TGTGCCAGTAGGGCTCTAGCGGGGGGGGGCAATGAGCAGTTCTTC	CASRALAGGGNEQFF
-	TRBV5-4	TRBJ2-7	TRBD1	TGTGCCAGCAGCCCCCTTCCGGCCGGGACAGGGGTCCTCTACGAGCAGTACTTC	CASSPLPAGTGVLYEQYF
many	TRBV11-3	TRBJ2-3	TRBD2	TGTGCCAGCAGCGCCCGTACTAGCGGCCTCACAGATACGCAGTATTTT	CASSARTSGLTDTQYF
-	TRBV12-3/TRBV12-4	TRBJ2-2	-	TGTGCCAGCAGTTTTTGGGGGACGAACACCGGGGAGCTGTTTTTT	CASSFWGTNTGELFF
-	TRBV7-9	TRBJ2-7	-	TGTGCCAGCAGCCCCGGGTCCGGGGACGAGCAGTACTTC	CASSPGSGDEQYF
many	TRBV20-1	TRBJ1-1	-	TGCAGTGCGGTTCAAAGCATGAACACTGAAGCTTTCTTT	CSAVQSMNTEAFF
many	TRBV5-1	TRBJ2-7	TRBD1	TGCGCCAGCAAGTACGCAGGGGGTTACGTTAATGGGAAAGGCTACGAGCAGTACTTC	CASKYAGGYVNGKGYEQYF
-	TRBV24-1	TRBJ2-2	-	TGTGCCACCAGTGACCCTCTAACGACAGACTCGAACACCGGGGAGCTGTTTTTT	CATSDPLTTDSNTGELFF
-	TRBV5-8	TRBJ1-2	-	TGTGCCAGCAGCTCCGGTTCTGTGAACTATGGCTACACCTTC	CASSSGSVNYGYTF
-	TRBV7-2	TRBJ2-2	-	TGTGCCAGCAGCTTAAGCAGTACGGCAAGGGGCGGGGAGCTGTTTTTT	CASSLSSTARGGELFF
many	TRBV7-3	TRBJ1-3	-	TGTGCCAGCAGCGTCCTGGCCCAGGTCTGTGGGGCTCTTGGAGGAAACACCATATATTTT	CASSVLAQVCGALGGNTIYF
many	TRBV5-1	TRBJ2-1	TRBD2	TGCGCCAGCAGCCAACTAGCGGGAATAACCTACAATGAGCAGTTCTTC	CASSQLAGITYNEQFF
-	TRBV4-3	TRBJ2-3	-	TGCGCCAGCAGCCGAGGGGACGGAGATACGCAGTATTTT	CASSRGDGDTQYF
-	TRBV29-1	TRBJ1-5	TRBD1	TGCAGCGTATCCACAGGGGGCGCGGGTCAGCCCCAGCATTTT	CSVSTGGAGQPQHF
many	TRBV7-2	TRBJ2-5	-	TGTGCCAGCAGCTTAGGGGGCGGAGGGGGGACCCAGTACTTC	CASSLGGGGGTQYF
many	TRBV12-3/TRBV12-4	TRBJ1-2	-	TGTGCCAGCAGACCTGACACTTACGATGGCTACACCTTC	CASRPDTYDGYTF
many	TRBV27	TRBJ2-7	TRBD2	TGTGCCAGCAGTCCCCTGGCTAGCGGATCCTACGAGCAGTACTTC	CASSPLASGSYEQYF
-	TRBV7-9	TRBJ1-5	TRBD1	TGTGCCAGCAGCGACAGGGGGCAAAGCAATCAGCCCCAGCATTTT	CASSDRGQSNQPQHF
-	TRBV5-1	TRBJ2-4	TRBD1	TGCGCCAGCAGCAGAGGACAGGGGGAAACCAAAAACATTCAGTACTTC	CASSRGQGETKNIQYF
many	TRBV13	TRBJ2-5	TRBD1	TGTGCCAGCAGCTTAAGGACAGGGGCCAGTCTTGGAGAGACCCAGTACTTC	CASSLRTGASLGETQYF
few	TRBV6-1	TRBJ2-7	-	TGTGCCAGCAGTCAAATAGGGGTTCCCTACGAGCAGTACTTC	CASSQIGVPYEQYF
few	TRBV6-1	TRBJ2-7	-	TGTGCCAGCTACGGGACTCTCACCTACGAGCAGTACTTC	CASYGTLTYEQYF
once	TRBV28	TRBJ2-1	TRBD2	TGTGCCAGCAGGCCCCAAACTAAGGTAGCGGGGGAAGGCAATGAGCAGTTCTTC	CASRPQTKVAGEGNEQFF
few	TRBV19	TRBJ2-3	-	TGTGCCAGTAATCGTGTGGCGGGACCCACAGATACGCAGTATTTT	CASNRVAGPTDTQYF
many	TRBV12-3/TRBV12-4	TRBJ2-2	TRBD2	TGTGCCAGCAGGGTACGGGGACTAGCGGGAATCACCGGGGAGCTGTTTTTT	CASRVRGLAGITGELFF
many	TRBV11-2	TRBJ2-4	-	TGTGCCAGCAGCGCAGTTGTGGGGAGGAGGATTCAGTACTTC	CASSAVVGRRIQYF
few	TRBV18	TRBJ1-4	TRBD1	TGTGCCAGCTCGGGACAGGGAGTTAATGAAAAACTGTTTTTT	CASSGQGVNEKLFF
few	TRBV5-1	TRBJ2-5	TRBD2	TGCGCCAGCAGCAGAACTAGCGGGCCCCAAGAGACCCAGTACTTC	CASSRTSGPQETQYF
many	TRBV2	TRBJ2-7	TRBD2	TGTGCCAGCAGGGAGATTAAGGCTAGCGGTCTTTTGCTGTACTTC	CASREIKASGLLLYF
few	TRBV27	TRBJ2-7	-	TGTGCCAGCAGTTTTTACCGGGGCCCTCTCTACGAGCAGTACTTC	CASSFYRGPLYEQYF
-	TRBV12-3/TRBV12-4	TRBJ2-7	TRBD2	TGTGCCAGCAGCTTAGCGGGGTCGAGCTCCTACGAGCAGTACTTC	CASSLAGSSSYEQYF
few	TRBV3-1	TRBJ2-5	TRBD2	TGTGCCAGCAGTGGTACAGCGGGGGGTGGGGAGACCCAGTACTTC	CASSGTAGGGETQYF
many	TRBV20-1	TRBJ2-3	-	TGCAGTGCTAGGGGTCTGGGACACCCAGATACGCAGTATTTT	CSARGLGHPDTQYF
many	TRBV4-2	TRBJ1-4	TRBD1	TGTGCCAGCAGCCAAGCTTCCGGGACAGGGGAGGAAAAACTGTTTTTT	CASSQASGTGEEKLFF
few	TRBV5-1	TRBJ1-6	TRBD1	TGCGCCAGCAGCTTAGCCGGGGACAGGAGCGTTTCACCCCTCCACTTT	CASSLAGDRSVSPLHF
few	TRBV7-9	TRBJ2-2	-	TGTGCCAGCAGCTTAGGACAGGAGAACACCGGGGAGCTGTTTTTT	CASSLGQENTGELFF
-	TRBV2	TRBJ2-3	-	TGTGCCAGCAGTGTAGTCGGGAATACGCAGTATTTT	CASSVVGNTQYF
few	TRBV7-3	TRBJ2-3	TRBD2	TGTGCCAGCAGCTTCCGCGGGGGGCCGTTCACAGATACGCAGTATTTT	CASSFRGGPFTDTQYF
many	TRBV13	TRBJ1-1	-	TGTGCCAGCACCATACCCGGGATGAACACTGAAGCTTTCTTT	CASTIPGMNTEAFF
few	TRBV5-1	TRBJ1-1	-	TGCGCCAGCAGCTTGAAGTTGGGGGTAACGAACACTGAAGCTTTCTTT	CASSLKLGVTNTEAFF
few	TRBV29-1	TRBJ1-2	-	TGCAGCGTCCCGACGGGGGGCCCTGGCTACACCTTC	CSVPTGGPGYTF
few	TRBV9	TRBJ1-6	TRBD1	TGTGCCAGCAGCGGCACAGGGGGTGGTTCACCCCTCCACTTT	CASSGTGGGSPLHF
many	TRBV5-1	TRBJ2-1	TRBD1	TGCGCCAGCAGCTTGGAGGCGCAGGGGGTCTACAATGAGCAGTTCTTC	CASSLEAQGVYNEQFF
-	TRBV15	TRBJ2-1	-	TGTGCCACCAGGAGAGATCCGACAAACCTCATATACAATGAGCAGTTCTTC	CATRRDPTNLIYNEQFF
few	TRBV3-1	TRBJ2-2	-	TGTGCCAGCTCCCCCGGGAAAACCTTCGACGGGGAGCTGTTTTTT	CASSPGKTFDGELFF
many	TRBV7-8	TRBJ1-2	-	TGTGCCAGCAGCTTAGGCAGGGTCGGGCCCCTATATGGCTACACCTTC	CASSLGRVGPLYGYTF
many	TRBV6-1	TRBJ1-1	TRBD1	TGTGCCAGCAGGAGCTGGACAGGGGGGACTGAAGCTTTCTTT	CASRSWTGGTEAFF
once	TRBV28	TRBJ1-1	TRBD1	TGTGCCAGCCGACAAGGGACAGCCATGAACACTGAAGCTTTCTTT	CASRQGTAMNTEAFF
many	TRBV3-1	TRBJ2-5	TRBD2	TGTGCCAGCAGCCAAGGGGCTAGCGGGGGCGAGACCCAGTACTTC	CASSQGASGGETQYF
few	TRBV5-1	TRBJ1-1	-	TGCGCCAGCAGAACAGTCGAGGACACTGAAGCTTTCTTT	CASRTVEDTEAFF
-	TRBV7-3	TRBJ1-1	-	TGTGCCAGCAGCTTATCTCCAGGGCTAACTGAAGCTTTCTTT	CASSLSPGLTEAFF
-	TRBV19	TRBJ1-1	-	TGTGCCAGTAGTATACAGGGTGAAGGGACTGAAGCTTTCTTT	CASSIQGEGTEAFF
many	TRBV7-9	TRBJ2-1	-	TGTGCCAGCAGCCCTATGGCGGCGGGGATGCGATACAATGAGCAGTTCTTC	CASSPMAAGMRYNEQFF
-	TRBV20-1	TRBJ1-2	-	TGCAGTGCTGCCTTATCAAACTATGGCTACACCTTC	CSAALSNYGYTF
-	TRBV29-1	TRBJ1-1	-	TGCAGCGTTGATAGTGGGACTGAAGCTTTCTTT	CSVDSGTEAFF
many	TRBV12-3/TRBV12-4	TRBJ2-7	-	TGTGCCAGCAGTTTTTTGGGGGCCAACGAGCAGTACTTC	CASSFLGANEQYF